The TCR beta chain described here comes from a study of blood T cell repertoires in COVID-19. The table came from immunoSEQ multiplex PCR; TCRdb's copy has only in-frame clones and leaves some out. The sample yields about 380,000 clones, approximately 90% seen once. CDR1 and CDR2 from the germline V gene are SGHAT and FQNNGV. With 3 bases removed from V and 10 bases from J, the gap between germline ends came to 19 bases. The CDR3 is made up of 16 amino acids. Allocation to cohorts depended on clinical history reported by the participants. This clonotype was sampled from a woman aged 18-35 years who had recovered from COVID-19. The rearrangement joins TRBV11-2 to TRBJ1-6; the D gene is possibly TRBD1 (6 bases). Sequencing was done on a sample of PBMCs or T cells enriched from blood (not recorded which). The CDR3 loop reads CASSFRDKGEGSPLHF. The CDR3 coding sequence is TGTGCCAGCAGCTTCCGGGACAAAGGGGAGGGATCACCCCTCCACTTT.